The entry below describes one T cell receptor (beta chain). The sample belongs to a study of blood T cell repertoires in COVID-19. Clones were read by immunoSEQ multiplex PCR, and TCRdb kept only the in-frame ones, dropping some. The sample lists approximately 220,000 clones; nearly 90% were seen once. Grouping used clinical history reported by participants in a survey and questionnaire. The receptor comes from a man aged 25-45 years who had been exposed to COVID-19. The source material was PBMCs or T cells enriched from blood (not recorded which).

This CDR3 is CAIQEGRQETQYF. In nucleotides, the CDR3 is TGTGCCATCCAGGAGGGAAGACAAGAGACCCAGTACTTC. This chain links TRBV25-1 with TRBJ2-5; a possible D gene is TRBD2 (6 bases). From germline, CDR1 is MGHDK and CDR2 SYGVNS. The CDR3 has 13 residues. V was cut by 10 bases and J by 2 bases, with 14 bases left in between.